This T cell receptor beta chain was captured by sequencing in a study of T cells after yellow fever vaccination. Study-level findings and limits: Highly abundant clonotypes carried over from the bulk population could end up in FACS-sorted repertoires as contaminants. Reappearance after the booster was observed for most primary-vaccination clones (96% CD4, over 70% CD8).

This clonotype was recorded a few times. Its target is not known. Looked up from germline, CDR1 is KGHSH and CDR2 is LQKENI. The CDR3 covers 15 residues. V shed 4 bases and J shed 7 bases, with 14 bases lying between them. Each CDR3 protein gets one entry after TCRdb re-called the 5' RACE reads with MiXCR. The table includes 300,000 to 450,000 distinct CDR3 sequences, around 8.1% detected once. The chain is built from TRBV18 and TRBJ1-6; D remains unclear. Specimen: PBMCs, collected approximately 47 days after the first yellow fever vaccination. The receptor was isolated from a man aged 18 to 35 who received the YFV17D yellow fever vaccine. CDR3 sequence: CASSLGWTGNSPLHF. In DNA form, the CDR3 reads TGTGCCAGCTCACTGGGCTGGACGGGCAATTCACCCCTCCACTTT.